This record covers a single T cell receptor beta chain. The antigen this receptor binds is unknown. Within one base of it there is no much larger clone, and no base qualities were kept. The data were obtained in a study of blood T cell repertoires in COVID-19 (dated by TCRdb to 2019 to 2021). Turning to the overall study: Samples covering the acute and convalescent phases of COVID-19 were provided by collaborators in the United States, Italy and Spain. Sample metadata almost always included a de-identified subject ID, COVID-19 status, age in years and sex. The dataset comprised deeply sampled blood TCRbeta repertoires from subjects exposed to, actively infected with, or recovered from COVID-19. The prospective study material was composed of cDNA or gDNA derived from T cells, B-cell-depleted T cells, or PBMCs. The repertoires were released in a freely available public database intended as a resource for research on the immune response to SARS-CoV-2. Where available, HLA class I and class II types were taken from metadata supplied by the sample provider and were not determined by assay-based typing. The samples were drawn from the first 160 participants of the ongoing ImmuneRACE study and from 1,254 subjects provided by 6 global collaborators. Broad study findings and their caveats: The quantity of clinical and demographic metadata differed by source and by participant and was supplied without curation.

Collaborating institutions collected whole blood in K2EDTA tubes following their own protocols. For TCRbeta analysis, collaborators shipped samples in one of three forms: frozen whole blood, isolated PBMCs, or DNA extracted from either of those sample types. As encoded in the germline V gene, CDR1 is KGHSH while CDR2 is LQKENI. Measured from the cysteine to the phenylalanine, the CDR3 is 15 residues long. Only CDR3 DNA remains: 45 bases, in frame from the first base. V trim: 2 bases; J trim: 2 bases; unmatched bases: 4. The immunoSEQ Assay, a bias-controlled multiplex PCR, was used to amplify TCRbeta CDR3 regions from genomic DNA. The paper's processing steps were these. The number of nucleated cells in each sample was estimated from the amplification of reference gene primers within the assay. To quantify the absolute abundance of each unique TCRbeta CDR3 rearrangement, sequence reads were collapsed and filtered. For each sample, productive Simpson clonality was calculated by taking the square root of Simpson's diversity index across productive rearrangements. The source is immuneACCESS, and TCRdb retained only in-frame sequences with V and J called. Part of the clones is not carried over; for the studies checked, unresolved V genes explain less than half of this, and the remainder is unexplained. V, J and clone size are taken as reported in that table, and D and trimming were inferred from the DNA itself. For this sample the table gives some 180,000 clones, of which 80% to 95% were detected only once. In total, the top ten clones hold nearly 0.55% of the sample.

Recombination connected TRBV18 to TRBJ2-5, with 8 bases in between that match TRBD2. This sequence originates from a man between 45 and 60 years old with acute or convalescent COVID-19. What was sequenced was peripheral blood. The nucleotide sequence is given as TGTGCCAGCTCACCATCGGGGGGGTCACAAGAGACCCAGTACTTC. This encodes CASSPSGGSQETQYF.